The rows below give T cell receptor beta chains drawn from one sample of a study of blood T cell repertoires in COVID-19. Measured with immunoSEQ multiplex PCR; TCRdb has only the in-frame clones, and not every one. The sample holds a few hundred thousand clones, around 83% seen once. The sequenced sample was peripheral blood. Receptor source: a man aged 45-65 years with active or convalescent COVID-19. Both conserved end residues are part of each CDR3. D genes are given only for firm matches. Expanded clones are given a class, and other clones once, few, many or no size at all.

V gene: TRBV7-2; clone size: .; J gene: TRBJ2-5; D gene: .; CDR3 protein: CASSRKGPRTEETQYF; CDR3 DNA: TGTGCCAGCAGCCGCAAAGGTCCTCGGACTGAAGAGACCCAGTACTTC
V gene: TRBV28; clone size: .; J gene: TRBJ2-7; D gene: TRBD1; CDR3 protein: CASSSLTGGSGMSVQYF; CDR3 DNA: TGTGCCAGCAGTTCTTTGACAGGGGGGAGTGGTATGTCGGTGCAGTACTTC
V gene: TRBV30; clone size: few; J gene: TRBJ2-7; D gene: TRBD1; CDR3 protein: CARTGGLYEQYF; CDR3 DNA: TGTGCTCGGACAGGGGGGTTATACGAGCAGTACTTC
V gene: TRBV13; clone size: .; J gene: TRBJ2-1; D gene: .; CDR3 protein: CASAIDVGTYNEQFF; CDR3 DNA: TGTGCCAGCGCTATTGACGTCGGGACTTACAATGAGCAGTTCTTC
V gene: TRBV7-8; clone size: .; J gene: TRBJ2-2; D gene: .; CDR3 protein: CASSPLTGMTGELFF; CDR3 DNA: TGTGCCAGCAGCCCTTTGACAGGCATGACCGGGGAGCTGTTTTTT
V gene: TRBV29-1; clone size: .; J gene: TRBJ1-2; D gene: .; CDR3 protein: CSVDRGGVGHGYTF; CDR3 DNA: TGCAGCGTTGATCGAGGGGGGGTTGGTCATGGCTACACCTTC
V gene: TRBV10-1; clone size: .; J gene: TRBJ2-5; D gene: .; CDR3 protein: CASSVAPKGSDQETQYF; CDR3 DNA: TGCGCCAGCAGTGTAGCCCCTAAAGGGAGCGACCAAGAGACCCAGTACTTC
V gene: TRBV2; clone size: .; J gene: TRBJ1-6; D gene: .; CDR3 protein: CASSSGPGANNSPLHF; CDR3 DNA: TGTGCCAGCAGTTCTGGGCCAGGGGCAAATAATTCACCCCTCCACTTT
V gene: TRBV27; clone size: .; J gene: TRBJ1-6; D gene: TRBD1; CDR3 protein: CASRKGAPYNSPLHF; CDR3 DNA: TGTGCCAGCCGGAAGGGGGCCCCCTATAATTCACCCCTCCACTTT
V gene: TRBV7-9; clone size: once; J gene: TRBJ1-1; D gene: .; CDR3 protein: CASSDSTGMNTEAFF; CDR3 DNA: TGTGCCAGCAGCGACAGTACAGGGATGAACACTGAAGCTTTCTTT
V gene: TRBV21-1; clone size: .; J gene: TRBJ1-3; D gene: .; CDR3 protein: CASSKVKDRDGNTIYF; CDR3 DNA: TGTGCCAGCAGCAAAGTTAAGGACAGGGACGGAAACACCATATATTTT
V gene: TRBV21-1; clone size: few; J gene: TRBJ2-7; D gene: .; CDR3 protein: CASRGGFQQYF; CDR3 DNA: TGTGCCAGCAGGGGAGGGTTTCAGCAGTACTTC
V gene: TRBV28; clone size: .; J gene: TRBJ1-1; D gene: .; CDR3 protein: CASTTSRGRPEAFF; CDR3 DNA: TGTGCCAGCACTACCAGCAGGGGTAGGCCCGAAGCTTTCTTT
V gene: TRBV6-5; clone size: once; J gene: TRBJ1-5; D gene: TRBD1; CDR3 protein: CASRSQGAHQPQHF; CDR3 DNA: TGTGCCAGCAGGTCACAGGGGGCACATCAGCCCCAGCATTTT
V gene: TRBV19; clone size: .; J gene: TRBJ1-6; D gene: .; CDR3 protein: CASSILGASPLHF; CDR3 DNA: TGTGCCAGTAGTATTCTCGGAGCCTCACCCCTCCACTTT
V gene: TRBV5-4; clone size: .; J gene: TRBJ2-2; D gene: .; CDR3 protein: CASSLWGGDSGELFF; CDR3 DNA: TGTGCCAGCAGCTTGTGGGGCGGTGATTCCGGGGAGCTGTTTTTT
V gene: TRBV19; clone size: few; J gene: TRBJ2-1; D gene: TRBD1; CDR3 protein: CATGDRYYNEQFF; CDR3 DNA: TGTGCCACAGGGGACAGGTACTACAATGAGCAGTTCTTC
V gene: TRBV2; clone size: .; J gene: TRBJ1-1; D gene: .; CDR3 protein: CASRRGRGNTEAFF; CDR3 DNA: TGTGCCAGCAGGAGAGGGAGGGGAAACACTGAAGCTTTCTTT
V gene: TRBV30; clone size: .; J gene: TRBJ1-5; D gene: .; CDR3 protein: CAWTSLPDQPQHF; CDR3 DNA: TGTGCCTGGACATCCCTGCCGGATCAGCCCCAGCATTTT
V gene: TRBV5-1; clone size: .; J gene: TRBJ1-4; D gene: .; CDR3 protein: CASSSPGGQEKLFF; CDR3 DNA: TGCGCCAGCAGCAGCCCCGGGGGGCAGGAAAAACTGTTTTTT
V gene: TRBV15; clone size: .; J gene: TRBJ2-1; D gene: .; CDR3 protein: CATSKLRGRSYNEQFF; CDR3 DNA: TGTGCCACCAGCAAACTACGGGGAAGATCCTACAATGAGCAGTTCTTC
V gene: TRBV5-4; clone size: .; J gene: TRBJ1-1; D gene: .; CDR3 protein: CASRKEPLMGNTEAFF; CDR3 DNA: TGTGCCAGCCGTAAGGAGCCACTTATGGGGAACACTGAAGCTTTCTTT
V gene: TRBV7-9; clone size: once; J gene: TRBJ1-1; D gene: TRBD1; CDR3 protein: CASSFTGVNTEAFF; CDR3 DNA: TGTGCCAGCAGCTTCACAGGGGTGAACACTGAAGCTTTCTTT
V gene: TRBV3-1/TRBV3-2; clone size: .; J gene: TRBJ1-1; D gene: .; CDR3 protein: CASSQDLGGGALGAFF; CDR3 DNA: TGTGCCAGCAGCCAAGATCTTGGGGGGGGCGCCCTGGGAGCTTTCTTT
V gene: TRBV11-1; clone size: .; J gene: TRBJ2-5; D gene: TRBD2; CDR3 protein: CASSPSGREETQYF; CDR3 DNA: TGTGCCAGCAGCCCTAGCGGGAGAGAAGAGACCCAGTACTTC
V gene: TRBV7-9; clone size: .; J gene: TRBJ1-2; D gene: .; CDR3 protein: CASSLGGHGSIYGYTF; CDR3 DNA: TGTGCCAGCAGCTTAGGAGGACATGGCTCCATCTATGGCTACACCTTC
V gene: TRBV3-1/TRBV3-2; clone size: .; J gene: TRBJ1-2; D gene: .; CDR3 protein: CASSQVTSQGSYTF; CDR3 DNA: TGTGCCAGCAGCCAAGTAACATCCCAGGGGAGCTACACCTTC
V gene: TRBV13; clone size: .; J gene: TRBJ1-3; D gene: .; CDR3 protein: CASSSRAAGNTIYF; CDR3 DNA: TGTGCCAGCAGCTCCAGGGCTGCTGGAAACACCATATATTTT
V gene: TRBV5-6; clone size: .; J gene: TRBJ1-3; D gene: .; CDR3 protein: CASSFIDRLSGNTIYF; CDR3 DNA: TGTGCCAGCAGCTTCATTGACAGGCTCTCTGGAAACACCATATATTTT
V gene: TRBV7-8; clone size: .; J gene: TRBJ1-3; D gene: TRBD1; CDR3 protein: CASRPTGGSGNTIYF; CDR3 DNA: TGTGCCAGCAGACCAACAGGGGGGTCTGGAAACACCATATATTTT
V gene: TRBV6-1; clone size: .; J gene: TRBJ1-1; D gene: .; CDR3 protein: CASSEPGTEAFF; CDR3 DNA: TGTGCCAGCAGTGAACCGGGCACTGAAGCTTTCTTT
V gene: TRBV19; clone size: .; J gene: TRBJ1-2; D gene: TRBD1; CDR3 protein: CATQGPNYGYTF; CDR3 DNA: TGTGCCACACAGGGGCCCAACTATGGCTACACCTTC
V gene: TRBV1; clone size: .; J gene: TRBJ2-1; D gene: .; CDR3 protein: CTSSQERASGDDEQFF; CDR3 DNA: TGCACCAGCAGCCAAGAAAGGGCTAGCGGGGACGATGAGCAGTTCTTC
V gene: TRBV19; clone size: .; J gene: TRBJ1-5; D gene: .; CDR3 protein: CASSRDSNQPQHF; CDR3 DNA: TGTGCCAGTAGCAGGGATAGCAATCAGCCCCAGCATTTT
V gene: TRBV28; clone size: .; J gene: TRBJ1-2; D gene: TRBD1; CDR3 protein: CASRNPGTANYGYTF; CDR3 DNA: TGTGCCAGCAGAAATCCCGGGACAGCTAACTATGGCTACACCTTC
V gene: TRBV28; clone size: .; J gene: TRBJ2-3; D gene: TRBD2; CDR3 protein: CASSLAGLAGVGRTDTQYF; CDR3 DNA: TGTGCCAGCAGTTTAGCGGGACTAGCGGGAGTGGGGCGCACAGATACGCAGTATTTT
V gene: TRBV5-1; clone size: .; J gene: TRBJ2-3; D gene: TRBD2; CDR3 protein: CASSLGGLAGVTDTQYF; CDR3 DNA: TGCGCCAGCAGCTTGGGGGGGCTAGCGGGAGTCACAGATACGCAGTATTTT
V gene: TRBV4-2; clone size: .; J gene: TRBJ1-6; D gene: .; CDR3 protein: CASGRGQGSSYNSPLHF; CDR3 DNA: TGTGCCAGCGGGCGGGGGCAGGGGAGCTCCTATAATTCACCCCTCCACTTT
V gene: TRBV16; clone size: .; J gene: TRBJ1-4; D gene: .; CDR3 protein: CASSPGARGINEKLFF; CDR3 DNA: TGTGCCAGCAGCCCAGGTGCGCGCGGGATTAATGAAAAACTGTTTTTT